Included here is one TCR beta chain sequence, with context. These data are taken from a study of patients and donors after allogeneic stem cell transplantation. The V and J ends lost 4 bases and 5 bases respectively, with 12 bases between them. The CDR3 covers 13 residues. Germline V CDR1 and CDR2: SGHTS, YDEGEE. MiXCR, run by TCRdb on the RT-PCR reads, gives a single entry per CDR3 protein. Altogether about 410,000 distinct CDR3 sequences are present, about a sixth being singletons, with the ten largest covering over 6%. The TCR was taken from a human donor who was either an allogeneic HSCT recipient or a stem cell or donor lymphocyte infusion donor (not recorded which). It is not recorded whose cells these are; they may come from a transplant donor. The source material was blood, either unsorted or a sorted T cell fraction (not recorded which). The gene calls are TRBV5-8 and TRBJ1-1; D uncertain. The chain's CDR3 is CASSAELRTEAFF. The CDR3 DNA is TGTGCCAGCAGCGCAGAATTAAGGACTGAAGCTTTCTTT.